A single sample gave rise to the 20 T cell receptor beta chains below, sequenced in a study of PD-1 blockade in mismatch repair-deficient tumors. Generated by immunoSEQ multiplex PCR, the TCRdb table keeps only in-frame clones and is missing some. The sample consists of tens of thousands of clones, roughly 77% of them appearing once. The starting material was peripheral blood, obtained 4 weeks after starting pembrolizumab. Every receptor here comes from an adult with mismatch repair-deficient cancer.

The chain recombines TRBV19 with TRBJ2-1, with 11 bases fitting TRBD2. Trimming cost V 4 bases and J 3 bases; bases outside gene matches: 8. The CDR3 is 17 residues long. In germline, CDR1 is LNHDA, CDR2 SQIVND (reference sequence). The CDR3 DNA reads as TGTGCCAGTAGTACCTCGCTAGCGGGAGGTATCTACAATGAGCAGTTCTTC. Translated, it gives CASSTSLAGGIYNEQFF.

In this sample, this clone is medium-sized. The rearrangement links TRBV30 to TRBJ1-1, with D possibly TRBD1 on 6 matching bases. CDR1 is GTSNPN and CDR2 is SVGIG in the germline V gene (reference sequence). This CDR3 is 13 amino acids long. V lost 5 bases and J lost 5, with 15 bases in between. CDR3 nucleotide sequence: TGTGCCTGGGCTTTACAGGGAGAAACTGAAGCTTTCTTT. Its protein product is CAWALQGETEAFF. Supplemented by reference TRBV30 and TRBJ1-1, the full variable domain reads SQTIHQWPATLVQPVGSPLSLECTVEGTSNPNLYWYRQAAGRGLQLLFYSVGIGQISSEVPQNLSASRPQDRQFILSSKKLLLSDSGFYLCAWALQGETEAFFGQGTRLTVV.

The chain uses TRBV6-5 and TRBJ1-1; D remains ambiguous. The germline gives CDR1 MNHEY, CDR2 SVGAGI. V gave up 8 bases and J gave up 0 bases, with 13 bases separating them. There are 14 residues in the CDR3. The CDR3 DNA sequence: TGTGCCAGCGCTTTGGTACCTCTGAACACTGAAGCTTTCTTT. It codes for CASALVPLNTEAFF.

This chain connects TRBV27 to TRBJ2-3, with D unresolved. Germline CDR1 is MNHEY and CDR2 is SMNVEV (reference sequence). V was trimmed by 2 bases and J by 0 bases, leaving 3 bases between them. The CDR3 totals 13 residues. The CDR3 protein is CASSLLSTDTQYF. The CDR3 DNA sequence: TGTGCCAGCAGTTTACTCAGCACAGATACGCAGTATTTT.

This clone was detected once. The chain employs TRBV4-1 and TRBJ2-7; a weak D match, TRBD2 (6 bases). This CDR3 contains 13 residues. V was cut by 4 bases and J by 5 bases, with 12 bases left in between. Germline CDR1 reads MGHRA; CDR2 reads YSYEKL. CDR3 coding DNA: TGCGCCAGCAGCCCCGGGAGTCAGAACGAGCAGTACTTC. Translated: CASSPGSQNEQYF.

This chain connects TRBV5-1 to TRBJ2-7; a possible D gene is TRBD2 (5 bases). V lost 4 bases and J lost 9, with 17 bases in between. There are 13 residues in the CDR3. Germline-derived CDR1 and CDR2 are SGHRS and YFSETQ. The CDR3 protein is CASSHKAAGRQYF. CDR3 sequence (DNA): TGCGCCAGCAGCCACAAAGCGGCCGGTCGGCAGTACTTC.

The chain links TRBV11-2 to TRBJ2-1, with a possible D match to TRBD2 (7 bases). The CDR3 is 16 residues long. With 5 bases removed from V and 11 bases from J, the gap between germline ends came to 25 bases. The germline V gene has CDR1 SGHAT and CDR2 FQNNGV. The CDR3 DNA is TGTGCCAGCAGCCCCGCCCCGGGGGGCGGGATGAATAAGCAGTTCTTC. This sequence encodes CASSPAPGGGMNKQFF.

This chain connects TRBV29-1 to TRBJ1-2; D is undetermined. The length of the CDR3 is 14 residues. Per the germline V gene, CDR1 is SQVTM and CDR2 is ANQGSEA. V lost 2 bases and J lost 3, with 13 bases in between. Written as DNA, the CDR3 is TGCAGCGTTGAAAATGGACTACACTACTATGGCTACACCTTC. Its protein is CSVENGLHYYGYTF.

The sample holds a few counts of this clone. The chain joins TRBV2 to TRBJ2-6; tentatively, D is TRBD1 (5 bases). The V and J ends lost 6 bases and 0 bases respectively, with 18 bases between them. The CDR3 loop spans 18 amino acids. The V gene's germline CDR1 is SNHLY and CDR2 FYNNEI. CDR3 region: CASRATDRPPSGANVLTF. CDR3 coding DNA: TGTGCCAGCAGGGCGACAGACCGCCCCCCCTCTGGGGCCAACGTCCTGACTTTC.

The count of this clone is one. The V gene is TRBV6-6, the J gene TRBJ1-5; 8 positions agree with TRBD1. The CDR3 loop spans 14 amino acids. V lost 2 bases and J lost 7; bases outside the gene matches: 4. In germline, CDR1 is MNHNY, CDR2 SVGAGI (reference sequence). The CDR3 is CASSYGQGGQPQHF. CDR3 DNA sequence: TGTGCCAGCAGTTACGGACAGGGCGGACAGCCCCAGCATTTT.

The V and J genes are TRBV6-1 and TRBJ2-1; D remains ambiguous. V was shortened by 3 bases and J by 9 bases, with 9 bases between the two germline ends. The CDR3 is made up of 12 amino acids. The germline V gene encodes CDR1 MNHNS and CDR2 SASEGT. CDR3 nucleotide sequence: TGTGCCAGCAGTGAGGCGACTCCTGAGCAGTTCTTC. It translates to CASSEATPEQFF.

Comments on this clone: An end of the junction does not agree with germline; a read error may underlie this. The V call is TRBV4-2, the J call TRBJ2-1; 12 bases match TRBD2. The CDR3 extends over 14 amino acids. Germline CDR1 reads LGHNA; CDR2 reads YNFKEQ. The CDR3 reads CASSQASGRAGHIF. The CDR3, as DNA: TGTGCCAGCAGCCAGGCTAGCGGGAGGGCCGGTCATATCTTC.

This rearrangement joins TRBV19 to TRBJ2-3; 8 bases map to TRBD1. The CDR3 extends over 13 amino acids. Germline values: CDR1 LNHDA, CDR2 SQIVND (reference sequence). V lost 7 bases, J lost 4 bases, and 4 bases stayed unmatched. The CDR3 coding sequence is TGTGCCAGTAAGGACAGGGAGGCAGATACGCAGTATTTT. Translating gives CASKDREADTQYF.

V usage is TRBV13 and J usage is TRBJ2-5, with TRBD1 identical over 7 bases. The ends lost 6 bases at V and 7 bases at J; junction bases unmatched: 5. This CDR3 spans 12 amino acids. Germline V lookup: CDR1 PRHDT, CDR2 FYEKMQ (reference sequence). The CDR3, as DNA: TGTGCCAGCAGGACAGGGATGGGGACCCAGTACTTC. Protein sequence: CASRTGMGTQYF.

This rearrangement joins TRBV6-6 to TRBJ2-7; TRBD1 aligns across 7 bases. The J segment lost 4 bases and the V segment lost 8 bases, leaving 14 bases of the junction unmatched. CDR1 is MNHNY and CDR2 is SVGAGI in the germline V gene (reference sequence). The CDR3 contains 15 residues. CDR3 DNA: TGTGCCAGCGGAATGTCGGGACAGAAAAATTACGAGCAGTACTTC. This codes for CASGMSGQKNYEQYF.

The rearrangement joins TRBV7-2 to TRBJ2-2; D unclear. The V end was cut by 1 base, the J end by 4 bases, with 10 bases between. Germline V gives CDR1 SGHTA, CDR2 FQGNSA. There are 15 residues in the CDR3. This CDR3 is CASSLGNSGTGELFF. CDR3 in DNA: TGTGCCAGCAGCTTAGGGAATTCGGGCACCGGGGAGCTGTTTTTT.

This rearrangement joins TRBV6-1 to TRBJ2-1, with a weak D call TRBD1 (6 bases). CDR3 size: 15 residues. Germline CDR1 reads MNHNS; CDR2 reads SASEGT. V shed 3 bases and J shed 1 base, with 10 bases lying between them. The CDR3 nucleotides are TGTGCCAGCAGTGAGAGGGGGTTTTCCTACAATGAGCAGTTCTTC. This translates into CASSERGFSYNEQFF.

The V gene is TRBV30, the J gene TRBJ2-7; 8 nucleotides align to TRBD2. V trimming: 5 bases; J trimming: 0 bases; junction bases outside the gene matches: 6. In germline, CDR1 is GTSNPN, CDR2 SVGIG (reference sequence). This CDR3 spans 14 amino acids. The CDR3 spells CAWVAGSSSYEQYF. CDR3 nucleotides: TGTGCCTGGGTAGCGGGGAGTAGCTCCTACGAGCAGTACTTC.

The DNA for the CDR3 is TGTGCCAGCAGTTACTCTAGTGGGCCGACCCCCTACGAGCAGTACTTC. This sequence encodes CASSYSSGPTPYEQYF. The chain recombines TRBV6-5 with TRBJ2-7, with D uncertain. The ends were cut back, 0 bases at V and 2 bases at J, with 14 bases in the middle. The CDR3 is 16 amino acids. Germline V gene data show CDR1 as MNHEY and CDR2 as SVGAGI.

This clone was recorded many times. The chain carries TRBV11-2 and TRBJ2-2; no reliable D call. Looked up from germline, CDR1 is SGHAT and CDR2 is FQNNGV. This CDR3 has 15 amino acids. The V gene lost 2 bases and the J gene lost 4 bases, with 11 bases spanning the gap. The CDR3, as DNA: TGTGCCAGCAGCTTATGGGTTAGCATCACCGGGGAGCTGTTTTTT. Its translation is CASSLWVSITGELFF.